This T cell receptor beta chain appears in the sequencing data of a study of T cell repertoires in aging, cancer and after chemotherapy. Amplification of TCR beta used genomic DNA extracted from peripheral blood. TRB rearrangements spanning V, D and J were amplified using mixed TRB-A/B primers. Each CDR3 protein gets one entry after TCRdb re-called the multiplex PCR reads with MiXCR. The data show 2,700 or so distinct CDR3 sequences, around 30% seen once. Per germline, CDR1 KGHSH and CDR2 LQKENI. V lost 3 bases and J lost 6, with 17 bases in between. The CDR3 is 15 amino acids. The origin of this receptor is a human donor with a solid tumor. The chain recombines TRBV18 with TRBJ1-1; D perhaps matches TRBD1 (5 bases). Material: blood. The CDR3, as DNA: TGTGCCAGCTCACCTGAGGGACTCGAGGGGTCTGAAGCTTTCTTT. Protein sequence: CASSPEGLEGSEAFF.